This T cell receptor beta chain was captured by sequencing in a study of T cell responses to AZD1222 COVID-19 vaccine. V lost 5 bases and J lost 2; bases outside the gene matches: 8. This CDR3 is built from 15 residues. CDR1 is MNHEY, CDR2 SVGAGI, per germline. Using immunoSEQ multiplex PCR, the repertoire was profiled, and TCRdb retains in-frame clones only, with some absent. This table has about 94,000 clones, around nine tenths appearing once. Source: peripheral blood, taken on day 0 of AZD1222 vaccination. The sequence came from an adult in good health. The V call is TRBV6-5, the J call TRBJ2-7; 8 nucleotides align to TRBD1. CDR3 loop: CASSPPRQGTYEQYF. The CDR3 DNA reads TGTGCCAGCAGTCCTCCGAGACAGGGGACCTACGAGCAGTACTTC.